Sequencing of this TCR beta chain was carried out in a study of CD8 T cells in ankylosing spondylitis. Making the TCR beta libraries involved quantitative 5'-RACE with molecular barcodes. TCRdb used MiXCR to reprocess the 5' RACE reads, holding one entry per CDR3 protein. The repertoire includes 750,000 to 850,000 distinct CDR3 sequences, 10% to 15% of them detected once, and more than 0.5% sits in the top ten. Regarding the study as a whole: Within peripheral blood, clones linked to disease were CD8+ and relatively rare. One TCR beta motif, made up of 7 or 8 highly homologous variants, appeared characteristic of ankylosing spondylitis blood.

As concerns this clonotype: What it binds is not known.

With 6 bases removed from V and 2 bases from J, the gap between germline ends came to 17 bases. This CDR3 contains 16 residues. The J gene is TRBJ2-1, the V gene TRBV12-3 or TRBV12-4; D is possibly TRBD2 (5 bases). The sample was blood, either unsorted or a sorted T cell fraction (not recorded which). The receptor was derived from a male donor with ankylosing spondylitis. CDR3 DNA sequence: TGTGCCAGCAGCCCTTTCTCTAGCCCTACCTACAATGAGCAGTTCTTC. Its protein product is CASSPFSSPTYNEQFF.